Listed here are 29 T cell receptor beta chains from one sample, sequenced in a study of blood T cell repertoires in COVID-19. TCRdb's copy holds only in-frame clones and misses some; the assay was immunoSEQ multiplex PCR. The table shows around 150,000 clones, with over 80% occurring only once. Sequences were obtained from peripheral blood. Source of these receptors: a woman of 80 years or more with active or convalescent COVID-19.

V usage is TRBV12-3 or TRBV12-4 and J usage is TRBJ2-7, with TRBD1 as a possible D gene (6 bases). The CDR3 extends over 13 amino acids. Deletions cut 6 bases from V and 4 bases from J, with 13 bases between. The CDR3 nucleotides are TGTGCCAGCAGGAGACAGGCCAGTTACGAGCAGTACTTC. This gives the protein CASRRQASYEQYF.

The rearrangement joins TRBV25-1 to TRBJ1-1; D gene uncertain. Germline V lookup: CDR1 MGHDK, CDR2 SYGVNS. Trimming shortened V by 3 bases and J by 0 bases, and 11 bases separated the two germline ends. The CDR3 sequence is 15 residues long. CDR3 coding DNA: TGTGCCAGCAGTGAGAGCGGGGTCTTGAACACTGAAGCTTTCTTT. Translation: CASSESGVLNTEAFF.

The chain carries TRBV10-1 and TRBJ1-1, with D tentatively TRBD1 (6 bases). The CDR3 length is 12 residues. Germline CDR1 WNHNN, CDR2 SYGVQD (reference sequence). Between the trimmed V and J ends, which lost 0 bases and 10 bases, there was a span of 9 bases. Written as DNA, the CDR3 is TGCGCCAGCAGTGAGTCGGGCAGGGGAGCTTTCTTT. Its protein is CASSESGRGAFF.

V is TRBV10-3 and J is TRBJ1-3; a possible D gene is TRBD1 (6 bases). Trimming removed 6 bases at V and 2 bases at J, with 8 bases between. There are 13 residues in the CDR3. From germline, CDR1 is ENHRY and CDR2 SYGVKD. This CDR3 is CAISPGAGNTIYF. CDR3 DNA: TGTGCCATCAGCCCAGGGGCTGGAAACACCATATATTTT.

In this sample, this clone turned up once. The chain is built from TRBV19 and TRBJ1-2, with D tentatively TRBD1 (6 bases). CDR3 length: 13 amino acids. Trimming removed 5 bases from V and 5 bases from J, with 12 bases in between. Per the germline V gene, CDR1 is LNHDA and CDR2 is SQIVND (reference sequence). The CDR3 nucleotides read TGTGCCAGTAGTTCTCACAGGGTATATGGCTACACCTTC. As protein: CASSSHRVYGYTF.

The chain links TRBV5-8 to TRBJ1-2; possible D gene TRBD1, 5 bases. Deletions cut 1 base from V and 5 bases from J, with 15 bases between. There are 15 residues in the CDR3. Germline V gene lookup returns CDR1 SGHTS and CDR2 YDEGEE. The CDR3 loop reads CASSLSQGSMYGYTF. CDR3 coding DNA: TGTGCCAGCAGCTTGTCTCAGGGTTCGATGTATGGCTACACCTTC.

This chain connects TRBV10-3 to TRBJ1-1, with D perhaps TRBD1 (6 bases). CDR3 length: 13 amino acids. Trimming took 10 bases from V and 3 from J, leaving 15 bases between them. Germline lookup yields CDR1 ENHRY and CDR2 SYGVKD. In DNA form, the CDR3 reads TGTGCCACCCGCCGACAGGCGGACACTGAAGCTTTCTTT. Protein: CATRRQADTEAFF.

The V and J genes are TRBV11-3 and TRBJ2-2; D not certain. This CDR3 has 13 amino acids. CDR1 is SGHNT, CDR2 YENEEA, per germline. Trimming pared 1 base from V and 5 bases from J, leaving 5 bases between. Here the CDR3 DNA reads TGTGCCAGCAGCTTAGGAGGTACCGGGGAGCTGTTTTTT. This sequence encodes CASSLGGTGELFF.

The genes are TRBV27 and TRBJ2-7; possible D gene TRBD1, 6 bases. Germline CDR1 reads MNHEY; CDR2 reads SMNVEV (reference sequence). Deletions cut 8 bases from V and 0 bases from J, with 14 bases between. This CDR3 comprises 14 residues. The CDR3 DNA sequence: TGTGCCAGCGTCAGGGGACGGAACTCCTACGAGCAGTACTTC. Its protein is CASVRGRNSYEQYF.

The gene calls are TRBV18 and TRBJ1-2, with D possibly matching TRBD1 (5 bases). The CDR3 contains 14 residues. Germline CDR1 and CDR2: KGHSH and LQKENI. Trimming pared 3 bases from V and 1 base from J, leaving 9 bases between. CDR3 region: CASSPGQGNYGYTF. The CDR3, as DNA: TGTGCCAGCTCACCGGGCCAGGGTAACTATGGCTACACCTTC.

The DNA of the CDR3 is TGTGCCAGCTCACCATTCATAGTGGACACAAATGAAAAACTGTTTTTT. Protein sequence: CASSPFIVDTNEKLFF. The chain combines TRBV18 with TRBJ1-4; TRBD1 might be the D (5 bases). V was trimmed by 2 bases and J by 5 bases, leaving 15 bases between them. Germline loops: CDR1 KGHSH, CDR2 LQKENI. This CDR3 has 16 residues. The full variable domain, with the rest looked up from reference TRBV18 and TRBJ1-4, is NAGVMQNPRHLVRRRGQEARLRCSPMKGHSHVYWYRQLPEEGLKFMVYLQKENIIDESGMPKERFSAEFPKEGPSILRIQQVVRGDSAAYFCASSPFIVDTNEKLFFGSGTQLSVL.

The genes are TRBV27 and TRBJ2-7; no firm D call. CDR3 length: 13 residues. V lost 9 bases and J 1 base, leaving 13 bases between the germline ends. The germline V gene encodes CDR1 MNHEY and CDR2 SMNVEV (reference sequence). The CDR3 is CASYTAGSYEQYF. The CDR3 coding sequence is TGTGCCAGTTACACCGCAGGATCCTACGAGCAGTACTTC.

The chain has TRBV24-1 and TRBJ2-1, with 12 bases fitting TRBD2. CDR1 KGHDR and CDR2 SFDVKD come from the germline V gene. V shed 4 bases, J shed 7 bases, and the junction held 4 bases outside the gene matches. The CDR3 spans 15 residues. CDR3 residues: CATSETGTSGNEQFF. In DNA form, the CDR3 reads TGTGCCACCAGTGAGACCGGGACTAGCGGGAATGAGCAGTTCTTC.

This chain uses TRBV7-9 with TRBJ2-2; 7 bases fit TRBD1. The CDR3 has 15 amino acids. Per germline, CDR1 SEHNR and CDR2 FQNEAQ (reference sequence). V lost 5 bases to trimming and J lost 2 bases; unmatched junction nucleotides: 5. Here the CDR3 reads CASSRTGINTGELFF. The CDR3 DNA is TGTGCCAGCAGCCGGACAGGCATAAACACCGGGGAGCTGTTTTTT.

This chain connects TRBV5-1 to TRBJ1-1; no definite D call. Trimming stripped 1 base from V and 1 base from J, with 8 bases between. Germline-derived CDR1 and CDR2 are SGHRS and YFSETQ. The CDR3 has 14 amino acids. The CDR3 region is CASSLMSGNTEAFF. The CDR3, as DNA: TGCGCCAGCAGCTTGATGTCGGGGAACACTGAAGCTTTCTTT. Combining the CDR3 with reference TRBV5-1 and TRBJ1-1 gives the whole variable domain KAGVTQTPRYLIKTRGQQVTLSCSPISGHRSVSWYQQTPGQGLQFLFEYFSETQRNKGNFPGRFSGRQFSNSRSEMNVSTLELGDSALYLCASSLMSGNTEAFFGQGTRLTVV.

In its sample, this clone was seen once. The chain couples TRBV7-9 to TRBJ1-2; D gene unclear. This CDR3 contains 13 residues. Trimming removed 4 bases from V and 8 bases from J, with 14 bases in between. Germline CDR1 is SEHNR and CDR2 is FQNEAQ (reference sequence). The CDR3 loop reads CASSSPSTLGYTF. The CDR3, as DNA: TGTGCCAGCAGCTCCCCGTCGACATTGGGCTACACCTTC.

The CDR3 bases are TGTGCCAGCAGCCAAGATCTCGGGCCAGGGGGCTACGAGCAGTACTTC. Translating it yields CASSQDLGPGGYEQYF. The rearrangement joins TRBV3-1 (or the pseudogene TRBV3-2) to TRBJ2-7; 7 nucleotides match TRBD1. This CDR3 is 16 amino acids long. Unmatched junction bases numbered 8, after V lost 0 bases and J lost 3 bases. CDR1 is LGHDT and CDR2 is YNNKEL in the germline V gene (reference sequence).

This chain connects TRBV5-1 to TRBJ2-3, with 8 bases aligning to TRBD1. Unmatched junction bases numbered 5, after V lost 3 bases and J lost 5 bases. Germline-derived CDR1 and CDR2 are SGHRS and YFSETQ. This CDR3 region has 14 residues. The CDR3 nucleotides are TGCGCCAGCAGCTCTCAGGGGGCGCAAGATACGCAGTATTTT. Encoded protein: CASSSQGAQDTQYF.

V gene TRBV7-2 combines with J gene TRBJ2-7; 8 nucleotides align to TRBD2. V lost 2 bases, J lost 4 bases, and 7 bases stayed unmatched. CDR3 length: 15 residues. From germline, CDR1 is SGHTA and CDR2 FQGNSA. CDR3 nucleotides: TGTGCCAGCAGCTTAAGCGGGGGCCCTTTTTACGAGCAGTACTTC. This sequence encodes CASSLSGGPFYEQYF.

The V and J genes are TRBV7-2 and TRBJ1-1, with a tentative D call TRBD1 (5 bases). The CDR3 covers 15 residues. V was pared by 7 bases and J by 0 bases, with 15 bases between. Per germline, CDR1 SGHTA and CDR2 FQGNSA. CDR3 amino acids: CASKVQGGMNTEAFF. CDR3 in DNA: TGTGCCAGCAAAGTTCAGGGCGGCATGAACACTGAAGCTTTCTTT.

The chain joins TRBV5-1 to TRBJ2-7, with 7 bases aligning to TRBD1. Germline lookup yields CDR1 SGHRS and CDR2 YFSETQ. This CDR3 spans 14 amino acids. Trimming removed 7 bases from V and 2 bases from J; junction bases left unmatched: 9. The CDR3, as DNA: TGCGCCAGCTGCCAGGGGGAAAGCCCCTACGAGCAGTACTTC. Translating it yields CASCQGESPYEQYF.

The CDR3 nucleotides are TGTGCCAGCAGCGTAGCTACCGGGGGGAATTCACCCCTCCACTTT. Translation gives CASSVATGGNSPLHF. The chain has TRBV9 and TRBJ1-6, with a possible D match to TRBD1 (5 bases). This CDR3 is built from 15 residues. Germline values: CDR1 SGDLS, CDR2 YYNGEE. Trimming removed 0 bases from V and 7 bases from J, with 11 bases in between.

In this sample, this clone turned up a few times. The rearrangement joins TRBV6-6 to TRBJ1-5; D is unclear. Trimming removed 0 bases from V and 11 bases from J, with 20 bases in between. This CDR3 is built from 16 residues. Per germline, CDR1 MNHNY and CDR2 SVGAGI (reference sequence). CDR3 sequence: CASSYSDYLEGGAQHF. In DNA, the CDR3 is TGTGCCAGCAGTTACTCCGACTACCTCGAGGGTGGGGCCCAGCATTTT.

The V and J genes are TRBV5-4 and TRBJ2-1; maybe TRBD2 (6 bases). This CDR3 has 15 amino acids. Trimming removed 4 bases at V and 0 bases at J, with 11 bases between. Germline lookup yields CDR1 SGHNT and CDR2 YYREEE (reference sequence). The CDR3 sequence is CASSGTSSSYNEQFF. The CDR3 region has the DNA TGTGCCAGCAGCGGGACTTCCAGCTCCTACAATGAGCAGTTCTTC.

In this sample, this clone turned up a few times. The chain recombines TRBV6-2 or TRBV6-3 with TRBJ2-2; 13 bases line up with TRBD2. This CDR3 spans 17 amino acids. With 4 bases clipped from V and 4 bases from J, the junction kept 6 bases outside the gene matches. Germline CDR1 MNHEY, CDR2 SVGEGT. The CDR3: CASSSRTSGGVTGELFF. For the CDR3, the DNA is TGTGCCAGCAGTTCAAGGACTAGCGGGGGAGTCACCGGGGAGCTGTTTTTT.

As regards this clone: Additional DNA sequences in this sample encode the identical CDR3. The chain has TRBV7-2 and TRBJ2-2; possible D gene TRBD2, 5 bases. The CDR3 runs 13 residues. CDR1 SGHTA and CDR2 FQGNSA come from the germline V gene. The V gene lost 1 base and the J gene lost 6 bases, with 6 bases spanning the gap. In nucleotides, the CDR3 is TGTGCCAGCAGCTTAGGGGGAGCCGGGGAGCTGTTTTTT. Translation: CASSLGGAGELFF.

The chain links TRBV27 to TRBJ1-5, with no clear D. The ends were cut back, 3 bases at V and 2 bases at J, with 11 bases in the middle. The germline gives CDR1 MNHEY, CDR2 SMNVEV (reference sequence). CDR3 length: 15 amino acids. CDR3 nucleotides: TGTGCCAGCAGTTTTGAGGGAAGGGGCAATCAGCCCCAGCATTTT. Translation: CASSFEGRGNQPQHF.

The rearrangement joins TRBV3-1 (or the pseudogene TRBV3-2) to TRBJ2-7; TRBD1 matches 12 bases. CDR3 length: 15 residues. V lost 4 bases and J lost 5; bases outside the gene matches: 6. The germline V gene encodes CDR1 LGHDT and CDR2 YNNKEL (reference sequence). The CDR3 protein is CASSRDRDRGHEQYF. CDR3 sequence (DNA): TGTGCCAGCAGCCGAGACCGGGACAGGGGGCACGAGCAGTACTTC.

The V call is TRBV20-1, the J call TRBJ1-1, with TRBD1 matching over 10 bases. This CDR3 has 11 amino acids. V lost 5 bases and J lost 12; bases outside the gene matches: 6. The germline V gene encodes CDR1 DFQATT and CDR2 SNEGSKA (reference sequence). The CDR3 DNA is TGCAGTGCTGCCGGGACAGGGGATCCTTTCTTT. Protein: CSAAGTGDPFF.